These 19 T cell receptor beta chains were all obtained from the same sample, sequenced in a study of shared clonotypes between healthy human individuals (dated by TCRdb to 2019 to 2021). Preparation of the library involved the immunoSEQ multiplex PCR assay. The clones in this table, taken by TCRdb from immuneACCESS, are in-frame only. Not every clone is retained; where verified, under half of the shortfall comes from an unresolved V gene, and the cause of the rest is unknown. For this sample the table gives roughly 2 million clones, of which 85% to 95% were detected only once. Jointly, the top ten make up more than 0.1% of the sample. The sequenced material came from naive CD4+ T cells sorted from blood. The sample's cell subset or site label is to be understood as: CD45RA+ positively selected. These receptors were taken from a man younger than 35 in good health.

The rearrangement joins TRBV29-1 to TRBJ2-5, with D perhaps matching TRBD2 (5 bases). Germline assignment: CDR1 SQVTM and CDR2 ANQGSEA. Between the trimmed V and J ends, which lost 1 base and 5 bases, there was a span of 20 bases. The CDR3 covers 16 residues. CDR3 bases: TGCAGCGTTGAAGGGCCAAGTGGACTGCCCTCGGAGACCCAGTACTTC. This translates into CSVEGPSGLPSETQYF.

Of note for this clone: The sample contains more than one DNA sequence encoding this CDR3. V is TRBV5-1 and J is TRBJ2-7; possibly TRBD1 for D (5 bases). Trimming removed 2 bases at V and 2 bases at J, with 8 bases between. The CDR3 totals 13 residues. The germline CDR1 and CDR2 sequences are SGHRS and YFSETQ. The CDR3 loop is CASSFQGPYEQYF. CDR3 nucleotides: TGCGCCAGCAGCTTTCAGGGCCCCTACGAGCAGTACTTC.

This rearrangement joins TRBV19 to TRBJ2-1; 7 bases align to TRBD2. V was pared by 3 bases and J by 7 bases, with 12 bases of the junction left unmatched. Germline values: CDR1 LNHDA, CDR2 SQIVND (reference sequence). CDR3 length equals 16 residues. The CDR3: CASSIVGAGDDNEQFF. CDR3 in DNA: TGTGCCAGTAGTATTGTTGGGGCGGGAGACGATAATGAGCAGTTCTTC.

V and J are TRBV29-1 and TRBJ1-2; 7 positions match TRBD1. J gave up 5 bases and V 4 bases, and 4 bases lay outside the gene matches. In germline, CDR1 is SQVTM, CDR2 ANQGSEA. The CDR3 sequence is 12 residues long. The DNA of the CDR3 is TGCAGCGTTGCGACAGGGATATATGGCTACACCTTC. This translates into CSVATGIYGYTF.

In the case of this clone: Additional DNA sequences in this sample encode the identical CDR3. The chain is built from TRBV6-5 and TRBJ2-1, with 10 bases matching TRBD2. CDR1 MNHEY and CDR2 SVGAGI come from the germline V gene. J lost 7 bases, V lost 7 bases, and 7 bases had no gene match. The CDR3 has 14 residues. The CDR3 here is CASTPGLAYNEQFF. The CDR3 DNA follows: TGTGCCAGCACTCCGGGACTAGCGTATAATGAGCAGTTCTTC.

The chain employs TRBV28 and TRBJ2-7; D is possibly TRBD2 (6 bases). This CDR3 has 11 amino acids. The germline gives CDR1 MDHEN, CDR2 SYDVKM. The V end lost 8 bases, the J end lost 3 bases, and 8 bases lay between the germline ends. The CDR3 coding sequence is TGTGCCAGCGGGGGGAACTACGAGCAGTACTTC. Encoded protein: CASGGNYEQYF.

This rearrangement joins TRBV30 to TRBJ1-6; D unclear. CDR1 is GTSNPN and CDR2 is SVGIG in the germline V gene (reference sequence). The germline V and J ends were trimmed by 3 bases and 0 bases, with 12 bases remaining between them. The CDR3 runs to 16 residues. CDR3 sequence (DNA): TGTGCCTGGAGCGCGACGGCAAGCTCCTATAATTCACCCCTCCACTTT. Amino acid sequence: CAWSATASSYNSPLHF.

CDR3 region: CAISVREGREQYF. The CDR3 DNA reads TGTGCCATCAGTGTGAGGGAGGGCCGCGAGCAGTACTTC. The chain joins TRBV10-3 to TRBJ2-7, with TRBD2 matching 7 bases. Losses at the gene ends were 4 bases for V and 6 bases for J; bases not matched to a gene: 6. CDR1 and CDR2 (germline): ENHRY, SYGVKD. CDR3 length: 13 amino acids.

This clone is a singleton in its sample. The chain employs TRBV7-2 and TRBJ2-5; 7 bases are a match to TRBD2. The germline V gene encodes CDR1 SGHTA and CDR2 FQGNSA. J was trimmed by 4 bases and V by 5 bases; bases with no gene match: 7. The CDR3 sequence is 14 residues long. The CDR3 protein is CASSTPGRGETQYF. The DNA of the CDR3 is TGTGCCAGCAGCACCCCGGGGAGGGGAGAGACCCAGTACTTC.

The rearrangement links TRBV25-1 to TRBJ1-1, with D unclear. This CDR3 has 14 amino acids. Germline assignment: CDR1 MGHDK and CDR2 SYGVNS. V lost 6 bases and J 3 bases, leaving 14 bases between the germline ends. In nucleotides, the CDR3 is TGTGCCAGCAGAGGACGGGTTTCAGACACTGAAGCTTTCTTT. This codes for CASRGRVSDTEAFF. Full variable domain (rest looked up from reference TRBV25-1 and TRBJ1-1): EADIYQTPRYLVIGTGKKITLECSQTMGHDKMYWYQQDPGMELHLIHYSYGVNSTEKGDLSSESTVSRIRTEHFPLTLESARPSHTSQYLCASRGRVSDTEAFFGQGTRLTVV.

The V call is TRBV9, the J call TRBJ2-7; the D call may be TRBD1 or TRBD2 (5 bases each). Germline V CDR1 and CDR2: SGDLS, YYNGEE. The CDR3 consists of 15 residues. The V end was cut by 2 bases, the J end by 2 bases, with 14 bases between. The DNA for the CDR3 is TGTGCCAGCAGCGTTTCCGGGACCTACCCCTACGAGCAGTACTTC. Its protein product is CASSVSGTYPYEQYF.

The rearrangement joins TRBV30 to TRBJ1-5, with D hard to call. V was clipped by 3 bases and J by 0 bases, with 15 bases between them. Germline V gives CDR1 GTSNPN, CDR2 SVGIG (reference sequence). The length of the CDR3 is 16 residues. In DNA, the CDR3 is TGTGCCTGGAGCAGGACCCTGGGGTTTAGCAATCAGCCCCAGCATTTT. Protein product: CAWSRTLGFSNQPQHF.

V is TRBV10-1 and J is TRBJ2-6; 10 bases are a match to TRBD1. The V segment lost 4 bases and the J segment 2 bases; nucleotides outside the gene matches: 5. The CDR3 is 17 amino acids. Germline CDR1 reads WNHNN; CDR2 reads SYGVQD (reference sequence). The CDR3 is CASSGGQGEAGANVLTF. Here the CDR3 DNA reads TGCGCCAGCAGTGGAGGACAGGGGGAGGCTGGGGCCAACGTCCTGACTTTC.

The chain combines TRBV10-3 with TRBJ2-7; 13 bases line up with TRBD2. CDR1 and CDR2 from the germline V gene are ENHRY and SYGVKD. Trimming cost V 6 bases and J 2 bases; bases outside gene matches: 4. This CDR3 region has 15 residues. CDR3 region: CAIRGTSGTTYEQYF. CDR3 nucleotide sequence: TGTGCCATCAGGGGGACTAGCGGGACTACCTACGAGCAGTACTTC.

V usage is TRBV6-5 and J usage is TRBJ1-6, with a weak D call TRBD1 (6 bases). The V and J ends lost 6 bases and 14 bases respectively, with 20 bases between them. The CDR3 contains 14 residues. CDR1 is MNHEY, CDR2 SVGAGI, per germline. CDR3 bases: TGTGCCAGCAGAGATAGAGACGGGGGCTCGGCCCTCCACTTT. Residues: CASRDRDGGSALHF.

The gene calls are TRBV19 and TRBJ1-5; D is ambiguous. Germline V gene data show CDR1 as LNHDA and CDR2 as SQIVND (reference sequence). The CDR3 is made up of 15 amino acids. V lost 6 bases to trimming and J lost 2 bases, with 14 bases between them. CDR3 sequence (DNA): TGTGCCAGTAGCGGTGGAGGTGGGGGCAATCAGCCCCAGCATTTT. This sequence encodes CASSGGGGGNQPQHF. The full variable domain, completed using reference TRBV19 and TRBJ1-5, is DGGITQSPKYLFRKEGQNVTLSCEQNLNHDAMYWYRQDPGQGLRLIYYSQIVNDFQKGDIAEGYSVSREKKESFPLTVTSAQKNPTAFYLCASSGGGGGNQPQHFGDGTRLSIL.

The genes are TRBV7-2 and TRBJ1-5; possibly TRBD1 for D (6 bases). Germline V gene data show CDR1 as SGHTA and CDR2 as FQGNSA. Trimming stripped 5 bases from V and 4 bases from J, with 15 bases between. CDR3 size: 15 residues. The CDR3 loop reads CASSRDGGPNQPQHF. CDR3 coding DNA: TGTGCCAGCAGCAGAGACGGGGGCCCTAATCAGCCCCAGCATTTT.

The gene calls are TRBV6-4 and TRBJ2-1; 7 nucleotides line up with TRBD1. This CDR3 is built from 16 residues. CDR1 and CDR2 (germline): MRHNA, SNTAGT. V shed 0 bases, J shed 8 bases, and the junction held 10 bases outside the gene matches. The DNA for the CDR3 is TGTGCCAGCAGTGACTCGAGTCGGGACAGACTGGATGAGCAGTTCTTC. Its translation is CASSDSSRDRLDEQFF.

This sequence joins TRBV5-4 and TRBJ1-2, with 8 bases fitting TRBD1. Germline V gene sequence: CDR1 SGHNT, CDR2 YYREEE (reference sequence). J was trimmed by 2 bases and V by 4 bases; bases with no gene match: 7. The CDR3 totals 15 residues. In DNA, the CDR3 is TGTGCCAGCAGCGTCGGGGGACAGGTGAACTATGGCTACACCTTC. Translation gives CASSVGGQVNYGYTF.